Shown below are 6 T cell receptor beta chains from a single sample sequenced in a study of T cell repertoires in cytomegalovirus infection. TCRdb re-analysed the reads in MiXCR, keeping a single row per CDR3 protein. The table shows under 150,000 distinct CDR3 sequences, with more than 30% occurring only once. Their specific antigens are unknown. The sample was CD8+ T cells from cultured PBMCs, taken from culture after CMV antigen stimulation. The receptors here all came from a human donor in good health (CMV status not recorded). Some clones in this sample may be carry-over from other donors' samples.

This clonotype was seen a handful of times. The chain carries TRBV27 and TRBJ2-1, with 8 bases that match TRBD2. The CDR3 extends over 16 amino acids. In germline, CDR1 is MNHEY, CDR2 SMNVEV (reference sequence). The J segment lost 3 bases and the V segment lost 2 bases, leaving 6 bases of the junction unmatched. CDR3 sequence (DNA): TGTGCCAGCAGTTTAGGGGGCGGGGGGAACTACAATGAGCAGTTCTTC. This encodes CASSLGGGGNYNEQFF.

This sequence joins TRBV28 and TRBJ2-3, with 10 nucleotides matching TRBD2. Per germline, CDR1 MDHEN and CDR2 SYDVKM. The CDR3 is 17 amino acids. V shed 6 bases and J 6 bases; nucleotides not matched to a gene: 15. CDR3 residues: CASRPVVLAGVSDTQYF. The DNA for the CDR3 is TGTGCCAGCAGACCCGTGGTGCTAGCGGGGGTGTCGGATACGCAGTATTTT.

This chain uses TRBV3-1 with TRBJ1-5; no clear D. The CDR3 length is 16 residues. The germline gives CDR1 LGHDT, CDR2 YNNKEL (reference sequence). Trimming shortened V by 1 base and J by 2 bases, and 12 bases separated the two germline ends. DNA for the CDR3: TGTGCCAGCAGCCAAGGGGTGGGTCTTGGCAATCAGCCCCAGCATTTT. It is translated as CASSQGVGLGNQPQHF. The full variable domain, its missing parts supplied by reference TRBV3-1 and TRBJ1-5, is DTAVSQTPKYLVTQMGNDKSIKCEQNLGHDTMYWYKQDSKKFLKIMFSYNNKELIINETVPNRFSPKSPDKAHLNLHINSLELGDSAVYFCASSQGVGLGNQPQHFGDGTRLSIL.

The chain recombines TRBV4-3 with TRBJ2-5; 13 nucleotides align to TRBD2. Germline V gives CDR1 LGHNA, CDR2 YSLEER. This CDR3 has 18 residues. V shed 4 bases and J 0 bases; nucleotides not matched to a gene: 8. In DNA, the CDR3 is TGCGCCAGCAGCCCCGAGGGACTAGCGGGGTATAACCAAGAGACCCAGTACTTC. Amino acid sequence: CASSPEGLAGYNQETQYF.

The chain employs TRBV7-3 and TRBJ1-4; D is possibly TRBD1 (5 bases). The CDR3 sequence is 19 residues long. The germline CDR1 and CDR2 sequences are SGHTA and FQGTGA. Trimming shortened V by 5 bases and J by 0 bases, and 22 bases separated the two germline ends. CDR3: CASSRSGVFGAPTNEKLFF. The DNA of the CDR3 is TGTGCCAGCAGCCGAAGCGGGGTCTTCGGGGCTCCAACTAATGAAAAACTGTTTTTT.

This sequence joins TRBV9 and TRBJ2-4; tentative D call: TRBD1 (6 bases). This CDR3 has 14 residues. Germline V gives CDR1 SGDLS, CDR2 YYNGEE. V gave up 4 bases and J gave up 1 base, with 9 bases separating them. CDR3 DNA sequence: TGTGCCAGCAGCCCAGGGGCGGCCAAAAACATTCAGTACTTC. As protein: CASSPGAAKNIQYF. The full variable domain, rest sourced from reference TRBV9 and TRBJ2-4, is DSGVTQTPKHLITATGQRVTLRCSPRSGDLSVYWYQQSLDQGLQFLIQYYNGEERAKGNILERFSAQQFPDLHSELNLSSLELGDSALYFCASSPGAAKNIQYFGAGTRLSVL.